The 3 T cell receptor beta chains reported below all come from one sample, sequenced in a study of T cell repertoires in cytomegalovirus infection. One entry per CDR3 protein, called by TCRdb with MiXCR from the reads. This sample has about 260,000 distinct CDR3 sequences, with 8% to 9.5% found just once. Specimen: PBMCs. Source of these receptors: a human donor in good health (CMV status not recorded). Some clones in this sample may be carry-over from other donors' samples.

This clonotype was detected many times. This sequence joins TRBV7-2 and TRBJ2-1; 9 bases agree with TRBD2. The junction had 10 bases not matched to a gene; V was cut back by 3 bases and J by 4 bases. The CDR3 totals 17 residues. CDR1 SGHTA and CDR2 FQGNSA come from the germline V gene. This chain's CDR3 is CASSLQPGTSLYNEQFF. CDR3 nucleotide sequence: TGTGCCAGCAGCTTGCAACCCGGGACTAGCTTGTACAATGAGCAGTTCTTC.

This clonotype was counted ten times or more. This chain joins TRBV28 and TRBJ2-7; maybe TRBD2 (6 bases). In germline, CDR1 is MDHEN, CDR2 SYDVKM. CDR3 length equals 15 residues. V was cut by 4 bases and J by 3 bases, with 16 bases left in between. The CDR3 region has the DNA TGTGCCAGCAGTTCTGGGCCCGGGAGTCGCTACGAGCAGTACTTC. Translated, it gives CASSSGPGSRYEQYF.

In its sample, this clonotype was seen a few times. This CDR3 is CSAVGLAGGRNYEQYF. The CDR3 bases are TGCAGTGCCGTTGGACTAGCGGGAGGCCGAAACTACGAGCAGTACTTC. The chain recombines TRBV20-1 with TRBJ2-7; 14 bases fit TRBD2. V gave up 6 bases and J gave up 3 bases; unmatched junction bases: 10. Germline V gives CDR1 DFQATT, CDR2 SNEGSKA (reference sequence). This CDR3 region has 16 residues.